This T cell receptor beta chain was obtained from a study of T-cell reconstitution after alpha-beta-depleted transplantation in children. This clonotype came up many times. As it was prepared, the TCRbeta library received unique molecular identifiers. TCRdb redid the calling of the PCR reads with MiXCR, one entry per CDR3 protein. Counted here are around 70,000 distinct CDR3 sequences, roughly a tenth occurring once; the ten biggest clones make up around 14%. Germline loops: CDR1 SQVTM, CDR2 ANQGSEA. The CDR3 covers 11 residues. The V and J ends lost 8 bases and 3 bases respectively, with 10 bases between them.

This TCR was sampled from a boy between 10 and 17 years old with acute myeloid leukemia, due to receive a stem cell transplant. The source material was PBMCs, sampled before TCRalphabeta/CD19-depleted stem cell transplant. V is TRBV29-1 and J is TRBJ1-1, with D unresolved. The CDR3: CSFGMDTEAFF. CDR3 sequence (DNA): TGCAGCTTTGGGATGGACACTGAAGCTTTCTTT.